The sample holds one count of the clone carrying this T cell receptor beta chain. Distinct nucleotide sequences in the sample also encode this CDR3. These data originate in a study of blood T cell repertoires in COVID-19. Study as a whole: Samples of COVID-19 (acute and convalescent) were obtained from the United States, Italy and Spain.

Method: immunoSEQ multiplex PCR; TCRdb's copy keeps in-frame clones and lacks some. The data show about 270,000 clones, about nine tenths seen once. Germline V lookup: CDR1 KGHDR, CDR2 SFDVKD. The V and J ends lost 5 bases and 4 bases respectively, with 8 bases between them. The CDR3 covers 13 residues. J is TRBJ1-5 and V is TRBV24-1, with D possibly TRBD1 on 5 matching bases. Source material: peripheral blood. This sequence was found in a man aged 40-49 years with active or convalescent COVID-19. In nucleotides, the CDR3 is TGTGCCACCAGTGGGCAGGGTAATCAGCCCCAGCATTTT. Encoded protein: CATSGQGNQPQHF.